A single T cell receptor beta chain is shown here with its context. This clonotype occurred a few times. No cognate antigen has been identified for it. Base qualities were left out, and no much larger clone turns up one base away. The data were obtained in a study of blood T cells in healthy people across ages (dated by TCRdb to between 2014 and 2017). Broadly, across the study: In model experiments, template switching captured roughly one uniquely barcoded TCR beta cDNA molecule for every two T cells. Using deep sequencing normalized with unique cDNA molecular identifiers, the study measured how TCR beta repertoire diversity changes with age. The donors were divided into four age groups: young (average approximately 15 years), middle-aged (approximately 42), aged (about 56) and long-lived (82). For two donors (one aged 18 to 29 and one aged 80 or older), the study analyzed two additional independent replicas of 1 million unique cDNA reads from the same blood draw. Overall study results and their limits: Because the CMV infection status of the donors was unknown, age-related changes in expanded clonotypes may potentially have been confounded. Observed TCR beta diversity per million T cells fell roughly linearly with age, and a significant reduction was already apparent by age about 43. There was a strong correlation between observed TCR beta diversity and the percentage of naive T cells measured by flow cytometry. Bulk unsorted PBMC profiling prevented conclusive comparison of naive and antigen-experienced compartments. Compared with the aged group, the long-lived group had more naive CD4+ T cells, fewer expanded clones and increased TCR diversity, suggesting age selection. Estimates of total diversity based on one million sequenced T cells were regarded as lower bounds and as underestimates.

Preparation of the library involved 5' RACE. The reads were generated on an Illumina HiSeq 2500. A second PCR of about 7 to 12 cycles was run with a J-beta primer mix and a sample-barcoded 5' primer. A unique molecular identifier was introduced onto each TCR beta cDNA molecule by a template-switch 5' adaptor carrying 12 random nucleotides. Each sample yielded at least 2.5 million CDR3-containing paired-end reads. All of the RNA was converted into first-strand cDNA using the Mint cDNA synthesis kit, with a TRBC-specific oligonucleotide serving as the primer. Following uracil-DNA glycosylase treatment, a first 18-cycle PCR with universal primers M1SS and BC2_uni_R was performed on all cDNA. In the paper's pipeline: For normalization, 1 million high-quality reads were randomly selected from each sample, with every read carrying a distinct molecular identifier. Instead of being binned into consensus sequences, reads that shared molecular identifiers were thrown out. CDR3 identification, clonotype clustering and error correction used MiTCR with a Q25 quality threshold and the strictest error-elimination algorithm. A nonparametric unseen species model with Euler transformation was used to estimate a lower bound on total TCR beta diversity. Clones were called with MiXCR by TCRdb after fastp trimmed the public reads at Q25, and only in-frame beta chains were retained. Rows with a matching CDR3 protein are joined into one entry that keeps the most common DNA and genes. What appears here as the V and J calls and clone size reflects TCRdb's work, not the paper's. This sample comprises 600,000 to 850,000 distinct CDR3 sequences, more than 20% of them detected only once. Under 10% of the sample is held by the ten biggest clonotypes.

Donors were about 36 systemically healthy Caucasian individuals from Russia aged roughly 6 to 90 years. Ten milliliters of peripheral blood were drawn from each donor into EDTA-treated Vacutainer tubes. Ficoll-Paque density-gradient centrifugation was used to isolate PBMCs, with at least 7 million per sample. Total RNA, at least 5 micrograms per sample, was extracted from PBMCs with Trizol reagent. Naive CD45RAhigh/CD27high T cell percentages were measured by flow cytometry on a PBMC aliquot from every donor. In addition, the sample was reused for a study of T cells of mothers and their children. Reported in the second study: Donors were nine systemically healthy Caucasian individuals: three mothers and their six children. cDNA synthesis used all of the extracted RNA, with around 1.5 ug of RNA in each 15 ul reaction. In the second PCR, the M1S primer added sample barcodes and 2-4 random nucleotides. Over 8.5 million TCR beta CDR3 reads were obtained for each mother, and millions of reads were obtained for each child. TCR recombination output is similarly shaped by thymic selection in related and unrelated pairs, with a minor effect exerted by inherited differences. Normalized repertoire overlap in related mother-child pairs was always slightly higher than in unrelated mother-child pairs, but the difference was never significant. No persistent microchimeric T cell clones were detected, at a sensitivity of 80 to 100 clones per million clonotypes. Deep NGS was used in the study to compare the TCR beta repertoires of mothers and children and to look for features that separate related mother-child pairs from unrelated individuals. Mothers averaged roughly 40 +/- 4 years of age and children averaged about 10 +/- 4 years. After adapter ligation with NEBNext reagents, the libraries were sequenced on Illumina HiSeq 2000 with 100+100 nt paired-end reads. To prevent cross-contamination, the mother and child libraries were prepared a month apart and were sequenced in separate runs. Between roughly 500,000 and 2,300,000 distinct TCR beta clonotypes were identified per donor. Naive TCR beta clonotypes were estimated from low-frequency clonotypes matched to each donor's FACS-determined naive share, without sorting.

This TCR was recovered from a boy under 18 in good health. Sample: blood.

The CDR3 here reads CSARESSGGNEQFF. The base sequence is TGCAGTGCTAGAGAGTCTAGCGGGGGGAATGAGCAGTTCTTC. The chain uses TRBV20-1 and TRBJ2-1; a stretch of 11 junction bases matches TRBD2. The germline V gene (reference sequence) provides CDR1 DFQATT and CDR2 SNEGSKA. The junction shows trimming of 0 bases on V and 7 bases on J, and the gene matches do not reach 2 bases of it. The CDR3, cysteine through phenylalanine, is 14 amino acids long. Just CDR3 DNA is preserved here, 42 bases in frame from base 1.